Included here is one T cell receptor beta chain sequence, with context. CDR1 and CDR2 from the germline V gene are SGHRS and YFSETQ. This CDR3 has 16 amino acids. Trimming shortened V by 0 bases and J by 0 bases, and 9 bases separated the two germline ends. The assay was immunoSEQ multiplex PCR, and TCRdb's table has in-frame clones only and misses some. The sample lists under 100,000 clones, approximately 86% occurring once. The data originate from a study of siplizumab effects on memory and regulatory T cells. The TCR sequence derives from a human donor in good health. V usage is TRBV5-1 and J usage is TRBJ2-2; D remains ambiguous. Source material: Tregs sorted from blood. CDR3: CASSLVVLTNTGELFF. Here the CDR3 DNA reads TGCGCCAGCAGCTTGGTTGTACTTACGAACACCGGGGAGCTGTTTTTT.